This entry lists 23 T cell receptor beta chains sequenced from one sample in a study of sequential checkpoint blockade in melanoma. Data came from immunoSEQ multiplex PCR; TCRdb stores just in-frame clones and leaves some out. The table lists 15,000 to 20,000 clones, roughly 66% of them singletons. The treatment: randomized to nivolumab then ipilimumab (arm A) or the reverse (arm B). The sample consisted of CD8+ T cells sorted from blood (inferred from file names), taken from a patient given nivolumab and ipilimumab in sequence. Receptor source: a human donor with melanoma.

This clone was detected only a few times. This chain connects TRBV2 to TRBJ2-7, with D maybe TRBD1 (7 bases). CDR1 is SNHLY, CDR2 FYNNEI, per germline. The CDR3 is made up of 16 amino acids. V dropped 0 bases and J dropped 4 bases, with 16 bases sitting between them. DNA of the CDR3: TGTGCCAGCAGTGAAGCTGGCGGGACAGTCCTTTACGAGCAGTACTTC. Translating it yields CASSEAGGTVLYEQYF.

There are a few counts of this clone. The CDR3 loop reads CASSQDPQGSYEQYF. The CDR3 nucleotides read TGCGCCAGCAGCCAAGATCCCCAGGGTTCCTACGAGCAGTACTTC. The V call is TRBV4-3, the J call TRBJ2-7, with D possibly TRBD1 on 5 matching bases. There are 15 residues in the CDR3. The ends were cut back, 0 bases at V and 1 base at J, with 10 bases in the middle. Germline assignment: CDR1 LGHNA and CDR2 YSLEER.

The chain is built from TRBV7-8 and TRBJ2-7, with D unclear. V was trimmed by 1 base and J by 0 bases, leaving 13 bases between them. Looked up from germline, CDR1 is SGHVS and CDR2 is FQNEAQ. CDR3 length equals 16 residues. The CDR3 DNA reads TGTGCCAGCAGCTTAGGAATCAAAACGAGCTCCTACGAGCAGTACTTC. This gives the protein CASSLGIKTSSYEQYF.

This chain connects TRBV9 to TRBJ2-3; 9 positions agree with TRBD1. The germline gives CDR1 SGDLS, CDR2 YYNGEE. J gave up 2 bases and V 3 bases, and 1 base lay outside the gene matches. The CDR3 contains 14 residues. The CDR3 nucleotides read TGTGCCAGCAGCGGGACAGGGGTCACAGATACGCAGTATTTT. Residues: CASSGTGVTDTQYF.

The chain has TRBV7-9 and TRBJ2-1, with D tentatively TRBD1 (5 bases). Trimming pared 2 bases from V and 7 bases from J, leaving 15 bases between. Germline loops: CDR1 SEHNR, CDR2 FQNEAQ (reference sequence). The CDR3 runs to 15 residues. CDR3 sequence: CASSLLLVPGNEQFF. CDR3 nucleotides: TGTGCCAGCAGCTTATTGTTGGTCCCAGGGAATGAGCAGTTCTTC.

By sample fraction, this clone is large. V usage is TRBV6-4 and J usage is TRBJ2-1, with a tentative D call TRBD2 (5 bases). Trimming left V 2 bases short and J 0 bases short, with 8 bases between. The CDR3 contains 15 residues. Germline loops: CDR1 MRHNA, CDR2 SNTAGT. The CDR3: CASSDGRSSYNEQFF. In DNA form, the CDR3 reads TGTGCCAGCAGTGACGGGAGAAGCTCCTACAATGAGCAGTTCTTC.

This chain connects TRBV4-2 to TRBJ1-1, with D possibly TRBD1 on 6 matching bases. Germline CDR1 LGHNA, CDR2 YNFKEQ. The CDR3 loop spans 17 amino acids. Deletions cut 6 bases from V and 3 bases from J, with 23 bases between. The CDR3 sequence is CASSPWGGASMDTEAFF. In DNA, the CDR3 is TGTGCCAGCAGTCCTTGGGGGGGGGCAAGTATGGACACTGAAGCTTTCTTT.

This chain connects TRBV19 to TRBJ2-2; 9 nucleotides align to TRBD1. Germline V CDR1 and CDR2: LNHDA, SQIVND (reference sequence). The CDR3 is 15 residues long. V dropped 6 bases and J dropped 5; count of bases not matched to a gene: 7. Here the CDR3 DNA reads TGTGCCAGTAGCCTTGTCGGGACAGGGACCGGGGAGCTGTTTTTT. This translates into CASSLVGTGTGELFF. The whole variable domain, remainder taken from reference TRBV19 and TRBJ2-2, is DGGITQSPKYLFRKEGQNVTLSCEQNLNHDAMYWYRQDPGQGLRLIYYSQIVNDFQKGDIAEGYSVSREKKESFPLTVTSAQKNPTAFYLCASSLVGTGTGELFFGEGSRLTVL.

V and J are TRBV5-6 and TRBJ2-3, with TRBD2 identical over 8 bases. The CDR3 covers 14 residues. Germline V CDR1 and CDR2: SGHDT, YYEEEE. V lost 2 bases and J lost 8; bases outside the gene matches: 7. CDR3 coding DNA: TGTGCCAGCAGCTTCGGGGGGGGTGGAGGTACGCAGTATTTT. Amino acid sequence: CASSFGGGGGTQYF.

The chain uses TRBV5-4 and TRBJ2-7, with 7 bases that match TRBD1. This CDR3 spans 13 amino acids. V trimming: 3 bases; J trimming: 2 bases; junction bases outside the gene matches: 2. Germline lookup yields CDR1 SGHNT and CDR2 YYREEE (reference sequence). This CDR3 is CASSWDSTYEQYF. In DNA form, the CDR3 reads TGTGCCAGCAGCTGGGACAGCACCTACGAGCAGTACTTC.

This clone is judged medium-sized. The rearrangement links TRBV28 to TRBJ2-7; 8 bases line up with TRBD1. The CDR3 totals 15 residues. Germline V gene data show CDR1 as MDHEN and CDR2 as SYDVKM. V was pared by 6 bases and J by 0 bases, with 7 bases of the junction left unmatched. Here the CDR3 reads CASRLGTGDSYEQYF. The CDR3, as DNA: TGTGCCAGCAGGCTCGGGACAGGAGACTCCTACGAGCAGTACTTC.

The V and J genes are TRBV9 and TRBJ2-1; a possible D gene is TRBD2 (5 bases). V was pared by 3 bases and J by 4 bases, with 11 bases between. This CDR3 spans 14 amino acids. Germline V gene lookup returns CDR1 SGDLS and CDR2 YYNGEE. CDR3 DNA sequence: TGTGCCAGCAGCGGGGCGGGTACGTACAATGAGCAGTTCTTC. The encoded protein is CASSGAGTYNEQFF.

V and J are TRBV9 and TRBJ2-2; D uncertain. Germline loops: CDR1 SGDLS, CDR2 YYNGEE. The V and J ends lost 4 bases and 5 bases respectively, with 9 bases between them. This CDR3 region has 13 residues. The CDR3: CASSTGWTGELFF. The CDR3, as DNA: TGTGCCAGCAGCACCGGGTGGACCGGGGAGCTGTTTTTT.

The V call is TRBV5-6, the J call TRBJ2-6; D remains unclear. Trimming pared 0 bases from V and 2 bases from J, leaving 15 bases between. CDR1 SGHDT and CDR2 YYEEEE come from the germline V gene. This CDR3 region has 18 residues. CDR3 nucleotide sequence: TGTGCCAGCAGCTTGGCTGGGCCCTTCACCCCTGGGGCCAACGTCCTGACTTTC. Its translation is CASSLAGPFTPGANVLTF.

The CDR3 DNA follows: TGTGCCAGCAGCCAACAGGGGACAGGGGACCACGAGCAGTACTTC. Translating gives CASSQQGTGDHEQYF. The chain uses TRBV28 and TRBJ2-7, with TRBD1 matching 10 bases. With V trimmed by 6 bases and J by 5 bases, 10 bases remained unmatched. This CDR3 comprises 15 residues. Germline V lookup: CDR1 MDHEN, CDR2 SYDVKM.

The chain employs TRBV19 and TRBJ2-1; D is undetermined. This CDR3 has 12 residues. The germline V and J ends were trimmed by 3 bases and 4 bases, with 4 bases remaining between them. The V gene's germline CDR1 is LNHDA and CDR2 SQIVND (reference sequence). The CDR3 coding sequence is TGTGCCAGTAGTATCACATACAATGAGCAGTTCTTC. It yields the protein CASSITYNEQFF.

This chain uses TRBV6-1 with TRBJ1-3; 7 nucleotides agree with TRBD1. CDR1 MNHNS and CDR2 SASEGT come from the germline V gene. After removal of 3 bases from V and 5 bases from J, the junction contained 7 bases not matched to a gene. There are 15 residues in the CDR3. In nucleotides, the CDR3 is TGTGCCAGCAGTGACCTGAGGGACAGCCGAAACACCATATATTTT. Translated: CASSDLRDSRNTIYF.

V is TRBV15 and J is TRBJ1-5; TRBD1 matches at 7 bases. In germline, CDR1 is LNHNV, CDR2 YYDKDF (reference sequence). Trimming took 3 bases from V and 2 from J; bases not matched to a gene: 10. The CDR3 consists of 17 residues. The CDR3 protein is CATSSTFDRDGNQPQHF. CDR3 DNA: TGTGCCACCAGCAGTACTTTCGACAGGGATGGCAATCAGCCCCAGCATTTT.

The chain is built from TRBV4-3 and TRBJ2-3; TRBD2 matches at 13 bases. From germline, CDR1 is LGHNA and CDR2 YSLEER. CDR3 length: 17 amino acids. V shed 0 bases, J shed 1 base, and the junction held 1 base outside the gene matches. The CDR3 loop is CASSQEGLAGGTDTQYF. CDR3 DNA sequence: TGCGCCAGCAGCCAAGAAGGACTAGCGGGGGGCACAGATACGCAGTATTTT.

The J gene is TRBJ2-1, the V gene TRBV6-1, with D maybe TRBD2 (5 bases). This CDR3 region has 15 residues. CDR1 is MNHNS, CDR2 SASEGT, per germline. V was pared by 2 bases and J by 8 bases, with 16 bases between. CDR3 sequence: CASSERAAGSDEQFF. CDR3 sequence (DNA): TGTGCCAGCAGTGAACGAGCCGCTGGGAGCGATGAGCAGTTCTTC.

The chain carries TRBV11-2 and TRBJ2-5, with a possible D match to TRBD2 (6 bases). The CDR3 contains 15 residues. The V end lost 4 bases, the J end lost 1 base, and 13 bases lay between the germline ends. The V gene's germline CDR1 is SGHAT and CDR2 FQNNGV. CDR3 sequence (DNA): TGTGCCAGCAGCTCCCTGGTGGGGGGCCAAGAGACCCAGTACTTC. The encoded protein is CASSSLVGGQETQYF.

This chain uses TRBV28 with TRBJ2-1, with 9 bases that match TRBD1. J lost 8 bases, V lost 2 bases, and 10 bases had no gene match. There are 16 residues in the CDR3. Germline V lookup: CDR1 MDHEN, CDR2 SYDVKM. The CDR3 DNA follows: TGTGCCAGCAGTTTAGGCTGGTCGGGACAGGGCTATGAGCAGTTCTTC. It translates to CASSLGWSGQGYEQFF. Together with reference TRBV28 and TRBJ2-1, the CDR3 gives the full variable domain: DVKVTQSSRYLVKRTGEKVFLECVQDMDHENMFWYRQDPGLGLRLIYFSYDVKMKEKGDIPEGYSVSREKKERFSLILESASTNQTSMYLCASSLGWSGQGYEQFFGPGTRLTVL.

The chain is built from TRBV9 and TRBJ2-1; possibly TRBD1 for D (6 bases). From germline, CDR1 is SGDLS and CDR2 YYNGEE. V was trimmed by 4 bases and J by 4 bases, leaving 15 bases between them. The CDR3 is made up of 15 amino acids. In DNA form, the CDR3 reads TGTGCCAGCAGCCCCTTCAGACAGGCATACAATGAGCAGTTCTTC. Residues: CASSPFRQAYNEQFF.